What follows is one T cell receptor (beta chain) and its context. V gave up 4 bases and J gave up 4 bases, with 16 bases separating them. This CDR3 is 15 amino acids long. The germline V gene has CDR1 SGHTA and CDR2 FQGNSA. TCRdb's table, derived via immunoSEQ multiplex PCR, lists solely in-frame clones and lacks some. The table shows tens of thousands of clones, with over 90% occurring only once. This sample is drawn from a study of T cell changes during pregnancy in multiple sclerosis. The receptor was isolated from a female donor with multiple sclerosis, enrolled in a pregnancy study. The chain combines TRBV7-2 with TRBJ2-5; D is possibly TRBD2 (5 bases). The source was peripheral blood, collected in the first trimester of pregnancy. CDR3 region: CASSSPERPGETQYF. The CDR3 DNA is TGTGCCAGCAGCTCGCCCGAGCGGCCGGGAGAGACCCAGTACTTC.